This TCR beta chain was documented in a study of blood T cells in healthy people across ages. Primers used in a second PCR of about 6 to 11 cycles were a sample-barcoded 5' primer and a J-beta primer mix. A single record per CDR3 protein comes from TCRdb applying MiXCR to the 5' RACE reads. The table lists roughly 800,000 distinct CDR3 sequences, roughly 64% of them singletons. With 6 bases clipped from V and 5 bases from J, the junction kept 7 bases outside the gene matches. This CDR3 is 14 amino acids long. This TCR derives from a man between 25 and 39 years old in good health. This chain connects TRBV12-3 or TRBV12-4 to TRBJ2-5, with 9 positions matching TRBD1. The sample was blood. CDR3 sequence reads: CASSYTGGRETQYF. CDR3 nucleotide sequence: TGTGCCAGCAGCTATACAGGGGGCAGGGAGACCCAGTACTTC.